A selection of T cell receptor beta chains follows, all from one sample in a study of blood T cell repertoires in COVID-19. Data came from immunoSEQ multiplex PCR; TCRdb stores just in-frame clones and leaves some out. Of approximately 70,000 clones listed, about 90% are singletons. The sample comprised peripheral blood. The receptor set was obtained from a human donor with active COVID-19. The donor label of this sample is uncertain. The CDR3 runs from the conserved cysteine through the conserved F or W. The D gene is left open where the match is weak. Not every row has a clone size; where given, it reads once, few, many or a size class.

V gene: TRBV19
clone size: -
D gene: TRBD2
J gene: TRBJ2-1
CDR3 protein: CASSSGLAGAGEQFF
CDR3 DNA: TGTGCCAGTAGTTCGGGACTAGCGGGAGCAGGTGAGCAGTTCTTC

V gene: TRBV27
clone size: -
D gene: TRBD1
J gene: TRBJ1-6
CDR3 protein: CASSLRARGPLHF
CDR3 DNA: TGTGCCAGCAGTTTAAGGGCCAGGGGGCCCCTCCACTTT

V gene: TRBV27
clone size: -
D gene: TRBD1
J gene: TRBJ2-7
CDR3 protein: CASSLGTALTTAYF
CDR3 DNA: TGTGCCAGCAGTTTAGGGACAGCCTTGACTACCGCGTACTTC

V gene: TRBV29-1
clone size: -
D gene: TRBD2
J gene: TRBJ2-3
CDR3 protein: CSVVLVRGEGLTDTQYF
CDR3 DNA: TGCAGCGTCGTACTAGTTCGGGGGGAAGGATTGACAGATACGCAGTATTTT

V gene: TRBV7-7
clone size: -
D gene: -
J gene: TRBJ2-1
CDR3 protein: CASSLGLGGRTNEQFF
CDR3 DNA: TGTGCCAGCAGCTTAGGCTTGGGAGGCAGGACCAATGAGCAGTTCTTC

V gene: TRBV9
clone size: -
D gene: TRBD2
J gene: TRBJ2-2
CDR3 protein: CASSVTSGSSGELFF
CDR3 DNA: TGTGCCAGCAGCGTCACTAGCGGGAGTTCCGGGGAGCTGTTTTTT

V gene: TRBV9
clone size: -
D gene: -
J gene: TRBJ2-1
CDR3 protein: CASSPRHGGTDEQFF
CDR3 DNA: TGTGCCAGCAGCCCACGCCACGGGGGAACGGATGAGCAGTTCTTC

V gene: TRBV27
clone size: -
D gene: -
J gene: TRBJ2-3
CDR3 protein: CASSFVQGTDTQYF
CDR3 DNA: TGTGCCAGCAGTTTCGTCCAGGGCACAGATACGCAGTATTTT

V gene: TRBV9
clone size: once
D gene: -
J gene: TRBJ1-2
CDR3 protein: CASSVDRVSSGYTF
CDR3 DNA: TGTGCCAGCAGCGTAGACAGGGTTTCGTCTGGCTACACCTTC

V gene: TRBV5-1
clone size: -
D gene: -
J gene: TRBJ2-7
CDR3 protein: CASSLGAGAKYEQYF
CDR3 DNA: TGCGCCAGCAGCTTAGGGGCAGGGGCGAAATACGAGCAGTACTTC

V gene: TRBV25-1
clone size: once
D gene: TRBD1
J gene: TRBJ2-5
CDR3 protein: CASSAGQGLETQYF
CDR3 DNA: TGTGCCAGCAGTGCGGGACAGGGCTTGGAGACCCAGTACTTC

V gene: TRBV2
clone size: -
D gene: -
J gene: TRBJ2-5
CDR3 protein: CASSFWAGETQYF
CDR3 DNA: TGTGCCAGCAGTTTTTGGGCAGGAGAGACCCAGTACTTC

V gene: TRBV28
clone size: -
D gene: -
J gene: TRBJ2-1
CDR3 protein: CASSLRVPVLFF
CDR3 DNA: TGTGCCAGCAGTTTGCGGGTCCCGGTGCTGTTCTTC

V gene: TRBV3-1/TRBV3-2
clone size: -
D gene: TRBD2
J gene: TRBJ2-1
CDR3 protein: CASSHSGGGYNEQFF
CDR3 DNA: TGTGCCAGCAGCCATAGCGGGGGAGGCTACAATGAGCAGTTCTTC

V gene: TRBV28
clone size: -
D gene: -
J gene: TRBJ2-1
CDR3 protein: CASNPPGGSYNEQFF
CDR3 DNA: TGTGCCAGCAATCCCCCCGGGGGATCCTACAATGAGCAGTTCTTC

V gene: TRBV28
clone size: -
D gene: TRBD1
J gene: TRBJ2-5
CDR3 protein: CASRPIDRARETQYF
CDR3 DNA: TGTGCCAGCAGGCCCATCGACAGGGCTCGAGAGACCCAGTACTTC

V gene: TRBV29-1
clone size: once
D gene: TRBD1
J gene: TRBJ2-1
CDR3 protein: CSVDGDRVYNEQFF
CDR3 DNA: TGCAGCGTTGATGGGGACAGGGTCTACAATGAGCAGTTCTTC

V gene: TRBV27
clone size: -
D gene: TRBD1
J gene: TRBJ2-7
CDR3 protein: CASSFIGGQGVYEQYF
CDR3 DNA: TGTGCCAGCAGTTTCATTGGCGGACAGGGGGTCTACGAGCAGTACTTC

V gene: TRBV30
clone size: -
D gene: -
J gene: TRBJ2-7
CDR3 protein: CAWSDSYYSYEQYF
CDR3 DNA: TGTGCCTGGAGCGACAGTTATTACTCCTACGAGCAGTACTTC

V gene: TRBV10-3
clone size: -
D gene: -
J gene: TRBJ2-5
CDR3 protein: CAISEGTKETQYF
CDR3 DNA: TGTGCCATCAGTGAGGGGACAAAAGAGACCCAGTACTTC

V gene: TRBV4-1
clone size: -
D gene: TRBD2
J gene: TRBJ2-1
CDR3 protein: CASSQFNPAGGLNEQFF
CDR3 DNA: TGCGCCAGCAGCCAATTTAACCCAGCGGGAGGTCTGAATGAGCAGTTCTTC

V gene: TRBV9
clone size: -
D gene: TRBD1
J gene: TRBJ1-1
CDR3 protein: CARVGNGDRGQNTEAFF
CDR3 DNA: TGTGCCAGAGTGGGGAATGGGGACAGGGGCCAAAACACTGAAGCTTTCTTT

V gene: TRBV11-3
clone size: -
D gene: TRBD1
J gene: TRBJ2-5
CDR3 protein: CASSSGQGMKETQYF
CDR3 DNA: TGTGCCAGCAGCTCAGGACAGGGAATGAAAGAGACCCAGTACTTC

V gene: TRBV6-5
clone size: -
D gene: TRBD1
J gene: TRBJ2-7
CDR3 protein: CASSYGQGIYEQYF
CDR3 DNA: TGTGCCAGCAGTTACGGACAGGGAATCTACGAGCAGTACTTC

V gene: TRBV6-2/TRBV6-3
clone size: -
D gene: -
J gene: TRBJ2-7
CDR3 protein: CASSTTSSSSYEQYF
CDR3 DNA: TGTGCCAGCAGCACCACTAGCTCCAGCTCCTACGAGCAGTACTTC

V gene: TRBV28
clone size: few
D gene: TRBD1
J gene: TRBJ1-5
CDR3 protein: CASCYRGLGNQPQHF
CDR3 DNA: TGTGCCAGCTGTTACAGGGGGCTGGGGAATCAGCCCCAGCATTTT

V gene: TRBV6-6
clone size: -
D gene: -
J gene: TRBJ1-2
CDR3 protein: CASGVRDYGYTF
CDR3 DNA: TGTGCCAGCGGGGTGCGGGACTATGGCTACACCTTC

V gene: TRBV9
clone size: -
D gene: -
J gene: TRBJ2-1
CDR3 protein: CASSVGEGVWNNEQFF
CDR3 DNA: TGTGCCAGCAGCGTAGGGGAGGGGGTTTGGAACAATGAGCAGTTCTTC

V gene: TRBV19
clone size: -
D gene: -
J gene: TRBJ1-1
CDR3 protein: CASTGHVNTEAFF
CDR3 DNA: TGTGCCAGTACCGGACATGTGAACACTGAAGCTTTCTTT

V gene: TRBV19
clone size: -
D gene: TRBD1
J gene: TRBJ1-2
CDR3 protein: CASGPTGGLNYGYTF
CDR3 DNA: TGTGCCAGTGGACCTACAGGGGGCCTAAATTATGGCTACACCTTC

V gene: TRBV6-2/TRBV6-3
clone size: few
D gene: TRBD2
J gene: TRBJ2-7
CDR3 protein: CASSYPLAGGTSYEQYF
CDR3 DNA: TGTGCCAGCAGTTACCCTTTAGCGGGAGGAACCTCCTACGAGCAGTACTTC

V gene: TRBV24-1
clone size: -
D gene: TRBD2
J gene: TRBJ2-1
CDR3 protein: CATSDPSSGSIHEQFF
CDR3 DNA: TGTGCCACCAGTGATCCTTCTAGCGGGAGTATCCATGAGCAGTTCTTC

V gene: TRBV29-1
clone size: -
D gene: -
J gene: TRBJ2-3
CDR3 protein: CSVEEVGVDTQYF
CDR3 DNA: TGCAGCGTTGAAGAAGTAGGGGTGGATACGCAGTATTTT

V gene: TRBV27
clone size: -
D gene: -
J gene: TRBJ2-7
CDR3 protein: CASSSERKYEQYF
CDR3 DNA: TGTGCCAGCAGTTCGGAGCGGAAGTACGAGCAGTACTTC

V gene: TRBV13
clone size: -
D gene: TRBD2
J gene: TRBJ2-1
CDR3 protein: CASSSSGENEQFF
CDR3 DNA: TGTGCCAGCAGCTCTAGCGGTGAAAATGAGCAGTTCTTC

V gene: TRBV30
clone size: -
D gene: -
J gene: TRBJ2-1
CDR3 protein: CAWSGTVNEQFF
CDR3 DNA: TGTGCCTGGAGTGGGACAGTAAATGAGCAGTTCTTC

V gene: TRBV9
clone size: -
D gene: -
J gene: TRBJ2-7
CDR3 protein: CASSVGLLGQGSYEQYF
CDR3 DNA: TGTGCCAGCAGCGTAGGTTTATTGGGGCAGGGGAGCTACGAGCAGTACTTC

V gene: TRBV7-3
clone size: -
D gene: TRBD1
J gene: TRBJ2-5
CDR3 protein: CASSPPRGGRKTQYF
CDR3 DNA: TGTGCCAGCAGCCCCCCCAGAGGGGGCAGGAAGACCCAGTACTTC

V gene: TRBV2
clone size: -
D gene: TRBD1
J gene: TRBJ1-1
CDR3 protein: CASTGQGRVNTEAFF
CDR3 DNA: TGTGCCAGCACCGGACAGGGGCGCGTGAACACTGAAGCTTTCTTT

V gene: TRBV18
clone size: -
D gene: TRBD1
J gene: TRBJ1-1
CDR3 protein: CASLGQGASTEAFF
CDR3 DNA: TGTGCCAGCCTGGGACAGGGGGCGTCCACTGAAGCTTTCTTT

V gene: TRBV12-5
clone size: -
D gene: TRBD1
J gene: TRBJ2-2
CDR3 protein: CASGVTGDTGELFF
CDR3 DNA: TGTGCTAGTGGTGTTACAGGGGACACCGGGGAGCTGTTTTTT

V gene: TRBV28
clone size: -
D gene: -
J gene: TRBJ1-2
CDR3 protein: CASSLGTGIYGYTF
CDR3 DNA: TGTGCCAGCAGTTTAGGTACAGGGATCTATGGCTACACCTTC

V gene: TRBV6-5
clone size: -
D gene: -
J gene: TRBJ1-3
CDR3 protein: CASTRRGSGNTIYF
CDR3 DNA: TGTGCCAGCACTCGGAGGGGCTCTGGAAACACCATATATTTT

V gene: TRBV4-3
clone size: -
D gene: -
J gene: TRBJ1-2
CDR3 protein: CASSQDSQGNYGYTF
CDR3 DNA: TGCGCCAGCAGCCAAGATAGTCAGGGGAACTATGGCTACACCTTC

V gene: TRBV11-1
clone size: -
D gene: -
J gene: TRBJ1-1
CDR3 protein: CASSSDAGYSEAFF
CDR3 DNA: TGTGCCAGCAGCTCAGACGCAGGATATTCTGAAGCTTTCTTT

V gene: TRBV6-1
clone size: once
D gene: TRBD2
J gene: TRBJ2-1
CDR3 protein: CASSESSGSAYNEQFF
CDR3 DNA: TGTGCCAGCAGTGAATCTAGCGGGAGTGCTTACAATGAGCAGTTCTTC

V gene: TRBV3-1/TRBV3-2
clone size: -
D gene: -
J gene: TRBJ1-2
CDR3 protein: CASSPWGGGYTF
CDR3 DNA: TGTGCCAGCAGCCCATGGGGGGGTGGCTACACCTTC

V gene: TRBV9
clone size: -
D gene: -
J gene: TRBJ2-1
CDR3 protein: CASSAGSLLNEQFF
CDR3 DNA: TGTGCCAGCAGCGCCGGGTCTCTTCTCAATGAGCAGTTCTTC

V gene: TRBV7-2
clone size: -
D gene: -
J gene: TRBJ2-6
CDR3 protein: CASSPRTVSPGANVLTF
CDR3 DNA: TGTGCCAGCAGCCCAAGGACAGTTTCACCTGGGGCCAACGTCCTGACTTTC